The sample holds a few counts of the clone carrying this T cell receptor (beta chain). The entry originates in a study of spatial heterogeneity in lung cancer. V lost 5 bases to trimming and J lost 7 bases, with 9 bases between them. Germline assignment: CDR1 MNHEY and CDR2 SVGAGI. The CDR3 contains 12 residues. Carried by each TCR cDNA molecule was a unique molecular identifier. TCRdb recomputed calls from the 5' RACE reads with MiXCR, one row per CDR3 protein. The repertoire has around 87,000 distinct CDR3 sequences, less than 15% of them found once; the top ten carry 35% to 50%. Sample time point: sample taken at primary tumor resection. No cells were sorted before sequencing. The whole RNA sequenced was extracted from tumor, nontumor lung or frozen PBMC. The donors were about 67 patients with non-small cell lung cancer that was early-stage and untreated.

This chain connects TRBV6-5 to TRBJ1-5; D is uncertain. The sequence was collected from a male donor with early-stage non-small cell lung cancer. This material consisted of PBMCs, taken at surgery. CDR3 residues: CASSGLVQPQHF. The DNA of the CDR3 is TGTGCCAGCAGTGGGCTCGTCCAGCCCCAGCATTTT.